The 3 T cell receptor beta chains presented below share a single source sample, sequenced in a study of shared clonotypes between healthy human individuals. CD45RO-negative cells were positively selected for CCR7, leaving out terminally differentiated effector memory CD45RA+ cells. Assay: immunoSEQ multiplex PCR; the TCRdb copy retains only in-frame clones and omits some. The table records over 800,000 clones, more than 85% of them present only once. Source material: naive CD8+ T cells sorted from blood. These receptors all come from a man aged 30 to 39 in good health.

The chain recombines TRBV14 with TRBJ2-3; 7 bases are a match to TRBD1. Trimming took 2 bases from V and 3 from J; bases not matched to a gene: 11. The CDR3 has 17 residues. Germline V CDR1 and CDR2: SGHDN, FVKESK. The CDR3 DNA reads TGTGCCAGCAGCCAACTACCTGGACAGGAGATAACAGATACGCAGTATTTT. Residues: CASSQLPGQEITDTQYF.

A single count supports this clone. The chain joins TRBV9 to TRBJ2-1; TRBD2 agrees at 9 bases. V lost 4 bases and J lost 0; bases outside the gene matches: 8. CDR1 is SGDLS and CDR2 is YYNGEE in the germline V gene. The CDR3 covers 17 residues. The CDR3 nucleotides are TGTGCCAGCAGCCCGGGGGATAGCGGGAGCTCCTACAATGAGCAGTTCTTC. Its protein is CASSPGDSGSSYNEQFF. The full variable domain, rest sourced from reference TRBV9 and TRBJ2-1, is DSGVTQTPKHLITATGQRVTLRCSPRSGDLSVYWYQQSLDQGLQFLIQYYNGEERAKGNILERFSAQQFPDLHSELNLSSLELGDSALYFCASSPGDSGSSYNEQFFGPGTRLTVL.

The CDR3 coding sequence is TGTGCCAGCAGCTCTTTGGTCTCTGGGGCCAACGTCCTGACTTTC. It encodes CASSSLVSGANVLTF. The chain combines TRBV7-9 with TRBJ2-6; no reliable D call. The V gene's germline CDR1 is SEHNR and CDR2 FQNEAQ (reference sequence). The V gene lost 4 bases and the J gene lost 0 bases, with 7 bases spanning the gap. The CDR3 extends over 15 amino acids.